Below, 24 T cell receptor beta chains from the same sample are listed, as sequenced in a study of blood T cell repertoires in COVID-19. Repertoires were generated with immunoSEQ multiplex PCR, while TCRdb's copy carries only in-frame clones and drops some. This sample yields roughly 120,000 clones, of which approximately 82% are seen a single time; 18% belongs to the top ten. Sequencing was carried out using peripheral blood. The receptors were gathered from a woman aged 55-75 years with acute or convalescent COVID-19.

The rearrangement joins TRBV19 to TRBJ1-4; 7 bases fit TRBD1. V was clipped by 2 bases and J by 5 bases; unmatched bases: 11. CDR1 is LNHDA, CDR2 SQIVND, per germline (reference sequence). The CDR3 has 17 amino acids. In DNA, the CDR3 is TGTGCCAGTAGTATAACGAAAGACAGGGAGGAGAATGAAAAACTGTTTTTT. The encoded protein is CASSITKDREENEKLFF.

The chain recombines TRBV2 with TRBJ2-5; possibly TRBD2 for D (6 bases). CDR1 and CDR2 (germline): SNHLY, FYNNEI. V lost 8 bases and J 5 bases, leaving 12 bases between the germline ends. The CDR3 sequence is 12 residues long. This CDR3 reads CASSGGSETQYF. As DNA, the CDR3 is TGTGCCAGCTCCGGGGGTTCCGAGACCCAGTACTTC.

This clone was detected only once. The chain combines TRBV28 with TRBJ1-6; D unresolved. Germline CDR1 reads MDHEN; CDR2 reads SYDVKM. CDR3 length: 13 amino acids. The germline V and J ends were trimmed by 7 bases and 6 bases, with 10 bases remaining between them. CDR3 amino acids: CASTETSNSPLHF. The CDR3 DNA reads TGTGCCAGCACCGAAACAAGTAATTCACCCCTCCACTTT.

In DNA, the CDR3 is TGTGCCAGCAGCAACGGACTAGCTCTCGAGCAGTACTTC. This codes for CASSNGLALEQYF. The V gene is TRBV7-3, the J gene TRBJ2-7, with TRBD2 identical over 8 bases. In germline, CDR1 is SGHTA, CDR2 FQGTGA. This CDR3 comprises 13 residues. J lost 6 bases, V lost 5 bases, and 6 bases had no gene match.

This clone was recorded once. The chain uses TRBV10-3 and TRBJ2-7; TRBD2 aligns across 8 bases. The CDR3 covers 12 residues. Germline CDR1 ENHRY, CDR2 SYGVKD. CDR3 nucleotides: TGTGATGGAGCGGGGGCCTCCTACGAGCAGTACTTC. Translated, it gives CDGAGASYEQYF.

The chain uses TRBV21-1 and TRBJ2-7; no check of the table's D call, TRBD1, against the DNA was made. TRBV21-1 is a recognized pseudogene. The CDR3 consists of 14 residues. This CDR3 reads CASSTSRGDQEQYF. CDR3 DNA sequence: TGTGCCAGCAGCACGTCCAGGGGGGATCAAGAGCAGTACTTC.

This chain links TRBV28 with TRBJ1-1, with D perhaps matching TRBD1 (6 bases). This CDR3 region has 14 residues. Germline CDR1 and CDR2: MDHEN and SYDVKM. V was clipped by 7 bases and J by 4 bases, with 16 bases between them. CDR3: CASKLNTGRTEAFF. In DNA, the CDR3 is TGTGCCAGCAAGCTCAATACAGGGCGCACTGAAGCTTTCTTT.

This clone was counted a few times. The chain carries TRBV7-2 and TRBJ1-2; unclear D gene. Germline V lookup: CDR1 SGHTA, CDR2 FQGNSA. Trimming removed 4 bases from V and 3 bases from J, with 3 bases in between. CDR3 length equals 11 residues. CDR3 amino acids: CASSSDYGYTF. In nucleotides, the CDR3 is TGTGCCAGCAGCTCGGACTATGGCTACACCTTC.

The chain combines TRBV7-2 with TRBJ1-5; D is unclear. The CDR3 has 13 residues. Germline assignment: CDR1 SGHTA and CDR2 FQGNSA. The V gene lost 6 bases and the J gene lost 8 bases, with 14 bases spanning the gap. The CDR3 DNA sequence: TGTGCCAGCAGTCCCGAGGTTTTGAAGCCCCAGCATTTT. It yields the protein CASSPEVLKPQHF.

DNA of the CDR3: TGTGCCAGTAGTAAAATTAACAATCAGCCCCAGCATTTT. It is translated as CASSKINNQPQHF. The rearrangement links TRBV19 to TRBJ1-5; no definite D call. Germline assignment: CDR1 LNHDA and CDR2 SQIVND (reference sequence). This CDR3 has 13 amino acids. With 4 bases removed from V and 3 bases from J, the gap between germline ends came to 7 bases.

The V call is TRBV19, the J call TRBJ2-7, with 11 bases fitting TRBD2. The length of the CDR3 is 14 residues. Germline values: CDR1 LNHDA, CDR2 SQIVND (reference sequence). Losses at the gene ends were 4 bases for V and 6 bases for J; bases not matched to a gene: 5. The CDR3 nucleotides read TGTGCCAGTAGTACCCTAGCGGGAGGTCCCGAGCAGTACTTC. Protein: CASSTLAGGPEQYF. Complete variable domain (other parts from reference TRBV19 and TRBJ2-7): DGGITQSPKYLFRKEGQNVTLSCEQNLNHDAMYWYRQDPGQGLRLIYYSQIVNDFQKGDIAEGYSVSREKKESFPLTVTSAQKNPTAFYLCASSTLAGGPEQYFGPGTRLTVT.

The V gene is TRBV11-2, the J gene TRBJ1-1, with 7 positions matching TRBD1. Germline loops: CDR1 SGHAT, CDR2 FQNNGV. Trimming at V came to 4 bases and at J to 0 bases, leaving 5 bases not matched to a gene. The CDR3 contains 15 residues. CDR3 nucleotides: TGTGCCAGCAGCTCTCGGGACAGAATGAACACTGAAGCTTTCTTT. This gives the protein CASSSRDRMNTEAFF.

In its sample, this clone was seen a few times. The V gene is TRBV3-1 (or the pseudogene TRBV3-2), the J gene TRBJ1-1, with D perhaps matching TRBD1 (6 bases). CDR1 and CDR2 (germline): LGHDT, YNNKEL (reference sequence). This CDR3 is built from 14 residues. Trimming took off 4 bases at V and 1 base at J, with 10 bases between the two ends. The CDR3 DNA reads TGTGCCAGCAGCCCAGGGACAACGAACACTGAAGCTTTCTTT. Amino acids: CASSPGTTNTEAFF.

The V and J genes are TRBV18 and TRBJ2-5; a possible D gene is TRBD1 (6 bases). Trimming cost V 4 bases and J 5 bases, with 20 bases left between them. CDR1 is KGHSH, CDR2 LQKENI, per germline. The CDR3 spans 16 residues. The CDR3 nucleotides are TGTGCCAGCTCACTATCTGCTGGGGGCTTATTGGAGACCCAGTACTTC. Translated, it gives CASSLSAGGLLETQYF. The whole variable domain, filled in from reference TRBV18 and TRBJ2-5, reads NAGVMQNPRHLVRRRGQEARLRCSPMKGHSHVYWYRQLPEEGLKFMVYLQKENIIDESGMPKERFSAEFPKEGPSILRIQQVVRGDSAAYFCASSLSAGGLLETQYFGPGTRLLVL.

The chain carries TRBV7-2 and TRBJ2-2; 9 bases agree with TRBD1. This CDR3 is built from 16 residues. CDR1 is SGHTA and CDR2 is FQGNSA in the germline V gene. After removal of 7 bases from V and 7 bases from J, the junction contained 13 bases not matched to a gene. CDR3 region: CASNLGWDRAFGELFF. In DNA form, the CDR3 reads TGTGCCAGCAACTTGGGGTGGGACAGGGCATTCGGGGAGCTGTTTTTT.

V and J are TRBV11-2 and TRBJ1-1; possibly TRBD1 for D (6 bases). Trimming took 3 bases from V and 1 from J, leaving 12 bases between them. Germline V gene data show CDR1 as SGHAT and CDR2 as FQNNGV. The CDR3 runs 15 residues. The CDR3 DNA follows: TGTGCCAGCAGCTTGGGTCAGGGGCCGAACACTGAAGCTTTCTTT. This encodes CASSLGQGPNTEAFF.

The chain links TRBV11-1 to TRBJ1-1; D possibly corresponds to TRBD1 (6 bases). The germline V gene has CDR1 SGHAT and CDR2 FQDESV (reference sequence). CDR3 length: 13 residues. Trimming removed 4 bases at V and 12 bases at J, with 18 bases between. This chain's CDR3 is CASSSALGGTTFF. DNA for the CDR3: TGTGCCAGCAGCTCCGCCCTGGGGGGGACAACTTTCTTT.

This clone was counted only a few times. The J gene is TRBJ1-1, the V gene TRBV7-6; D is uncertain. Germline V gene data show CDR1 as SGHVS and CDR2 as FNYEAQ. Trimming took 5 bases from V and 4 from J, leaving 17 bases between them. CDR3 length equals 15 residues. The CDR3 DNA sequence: TGTGCCAGCAGCCCCGAGGGAAGATTGACCACTGAAGCTTTCTTT. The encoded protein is CASSPEGRLTTEAFF.

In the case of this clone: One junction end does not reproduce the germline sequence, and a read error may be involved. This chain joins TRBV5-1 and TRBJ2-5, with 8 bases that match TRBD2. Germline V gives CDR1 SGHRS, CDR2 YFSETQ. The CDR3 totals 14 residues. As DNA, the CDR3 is TGCGCCCGCAGGTGGCCGGGGGGGTTGGAGACCCAGTACTTC. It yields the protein CARRWPGGLETQYF.

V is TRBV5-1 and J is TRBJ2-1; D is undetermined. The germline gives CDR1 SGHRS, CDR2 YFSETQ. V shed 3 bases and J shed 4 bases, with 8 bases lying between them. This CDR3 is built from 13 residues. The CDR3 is CASSSYSYNEQFF. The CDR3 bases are TGCGCCAGCAGCTCGTACAGTTACAATGAGCAGTTCTTC.

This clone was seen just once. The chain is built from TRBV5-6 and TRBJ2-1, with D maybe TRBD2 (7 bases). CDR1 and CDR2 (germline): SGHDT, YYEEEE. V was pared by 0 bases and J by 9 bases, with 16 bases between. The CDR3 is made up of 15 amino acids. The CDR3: CASSLGGGAFGEQFF. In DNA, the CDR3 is TGTGCCAGCAGCTTGGGAGGGGGGGCCTTTGGTGAGCAGTTCTTC.

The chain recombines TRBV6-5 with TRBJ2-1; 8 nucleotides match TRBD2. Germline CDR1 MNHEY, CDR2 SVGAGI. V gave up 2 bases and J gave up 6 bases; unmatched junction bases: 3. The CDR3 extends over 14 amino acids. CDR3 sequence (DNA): TGTGCCAGCAGTTACGAAGGGACTAGCAATGAGCAGTTCTTC. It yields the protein CASSYEGTSNEQFF.

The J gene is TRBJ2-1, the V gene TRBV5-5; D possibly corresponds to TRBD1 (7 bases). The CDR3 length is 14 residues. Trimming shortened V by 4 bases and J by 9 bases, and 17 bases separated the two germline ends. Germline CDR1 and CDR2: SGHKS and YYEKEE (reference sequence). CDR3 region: CASSPRGAMGEQFF. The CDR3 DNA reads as TGTGCCAGCAGCCCCAGGGGGGCTATGGGTGAGCAGTTCTTC.

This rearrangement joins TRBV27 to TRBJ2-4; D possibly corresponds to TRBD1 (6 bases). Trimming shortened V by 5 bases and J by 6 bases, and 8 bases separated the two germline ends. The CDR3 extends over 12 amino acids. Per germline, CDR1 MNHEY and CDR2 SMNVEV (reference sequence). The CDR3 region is CASSLRGNIQYF. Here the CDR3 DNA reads TGTGCCAGCAGTCTCAGGGGAAACATTCAGTACTTC.